Shown below are 30 T cell receptor beta chains from a single sample sequenced in a study of T cell responses to AZD1222 COVID-19 vaccine. Assay: immunoSEQ multiplex PCR; the TCRdb copy retains only in-frame clones and omits some. The sample shows under 200,000 clones, approximately 90% of them seen only once. The sample was peripheral blood, taken on day 0 of AZD1222 vaccination. The receptors originated from an adult in good health.

The J gene is TRBJ2-7, the V gene TRBV28; 7 positions match TRBD2. Trimming removed 2 bases from V and 4 bases from J; junction bases left unmatched: 8. Germline V gene sequence: CDR1 MDHEN, CDR2 SYDVKM. The CDR3 is 15 amino acids. In DNA, the CDR3 is TGTGCCAGCAGTTTAGCACAAGGGAGGGCGTACGAGCAGTACTTC. This sequence encodes CASSLAQGRAYEQYF.

The V and J genes are TRBV19 and TRBJ1-6, with D maybe TRBD1 (5 bases). The CDR3 has 13 amino acids. The V gene's germline CDR1 is LNHDA and CDR2 SQIVND (reference sequence). Trimming cost V 5 bases and J 9 bases, with 11 bases left between them. The CDR3 here is CASSDQGSSPLHF. The DNA for the CDR3 is TGTGCCAGTAGTGACCAGGGAAGTTCACCCCTCCACTTT.

The CDR3 nucleotides read TGTGCCAGCAGCCAGAATCGCAGGGACACAGATACGCAGTATTTT. Residues: CASSQNRRDTDTQYF. The V call is TRBV3-1 (or the pseudogene TRBV3-2), the J call TRBJ2-3, with D possibly matching TRBD1 (5 bases). This CDR3 comprises 15 residues. Trimming removed 3 bases from V and 2 bases from J, with 12 bases in between. Germline loops: CDR1 LGHDT, CDR2 YNNKEL (reference sequence).

The rearrangement uses TRBV7-2 and TRBJ2-7; 10 bases are shared with TRBD2. V shed 7 bases, J shed 1 base, and the junction held 7 bases outside the gene matches. The CDR3 extends over 15 amino acids. From germline, CDR1 is SGHTA and CDR2 FQGNSA. The chain's CDR3 is CASTPGLATSYEQYF. The CDR3 DNA reads as TGTGCCAGCACCCCGGGACTAGCGACATCCTACGAGCAGTACTTC.

The V and J genes are TRBV6-6 and TRBJ1-2; D may be TRBD1 (6 bases). Trimming removed 2 bases at V and 5 bases at J, with 15 bases between. The CDR3 consists of 15 residues. Germline values: CDR1 MNHNY, CDR2 SVGAGI (reference sequence). The CDR3 nucleotides are TGTGCCAGCAGTTACCCGGGACGGGGGACATATGGCTACACCTTC. This translates into CASSYPGRGTYGYTF.

The rearrangement links TRBV5-1 to TRBJ2-7; no reliable D call. The V end lost 2 bases, the J end lost 6 bases, and 15 bases lay between the germline ends. Germline lookup yields CDR1 SGHRS and CDR2 YFSETQ. This CDR3 has 14 residues. The CDR3 DNA is TGCGCCAGCAGCTTTCCAGGACCCTATGTCGAGCAGTACTTC. Protein sequence: CASSFPGPYVEQYF.

This chain connects TRBV7-9 to TRBJ2-5; TRBD2 matches at 10 bases. Germline-derived CDR1 and CDR2 are SEHNR and FQNEAQ (reference sequence). The junction had 5 bases not matched to a gene; V was cut back by 5 bases and J by 5 bases. The CDR3 has 14 residues. CDR3 nucleotides: TGTGCCAGCAGCACCAGCGGGAGGGTGGAGACCCAGTACTTC. Its protein product is CASSTSGRVETQYF.

The chain couples TRBV19 to TRBJ2-5, with D perhaps matching TRBD1 (6 bases). The CDR3 contains 16 residues. CDR1 LNHDA and CDR2 SQIVND come from the germline V gene (reference sequence). The V and J ends lost 3 bases and 4 bases respectively, with 18 bases between them. The CDR3 nucleotides read TGTGCCAGTAGTATTTCTCCTACAGGGAAACGAGAGACCCAGTACTTC. This sequence encodes CASSISPTGKRETQYF.

The sample holds a few counts of this clone. The sample holds other DNA sequences that translate to the same CDR3. The gene calls are TRBV6-1 and TRBJ1-5, with a possible D match to TRBD1 (5 bases). The CDR3 extends over 15 amino acids. In germline, CDR1 is MNHNS, CDR2 SASEGT. Trimming removed 0 bases from V and 1 base from J, with 7 bases in between. The CDR3 bases are TGTGCCAGCAGTGAAGCGGGGGGAAGCAATCAGCCCCAGCATTTT. Protein: CASSEAGGSNQPQHF.

The V gene is TRBV6-6, the J gene TRBJ2-2; D uncertain. The CDR3 contains 12 residues. V lost 2 bases to trimming and J lost 8 bases, with 6 bases between them. Germline CDR1 MNHNY, CDR2 SVGAGI (reference sequence). As DNA, the CDR3 is TGTGCCAGCAGTTACGGTCCGGGGGAGCTGTTTTTT. Residues: CASSYGPGELFF.

V usage is TRBV28 and J usage is TRBJ2-7; D is perhaps TRBD2 (7 bases). Germline V gene sequence: CDR1 MDHEN, CDR2 SYDVKM. V shed 7 bases and J shed 1 base, with 20 bases lying between them. The CDR3 spans 16 residues. The CDR3 sequence is CASISGPGGLSYEQYF. As DNA, the CDR3 is TGTGCCAGCATCTCCGGGCCGGGGGGCCTATCCTACGAGCAGTACTTC.

This clone was seen a handful of times. The J gene is TRBJ1-1, the V gene TRBV18, with TRBD1 matching over 9 bases. Trimming took 1 base from V and 4 from J; bases not matched to a gene: 7. This CDR3 comprises 16 residues. The germline CDR1 and CDR2 sequences are KGHSH and LQKENI. CDR3 in DNA: TGTGCCAGCTCACCACTAACAGGGGGCAAGGGCACTGAAGCTTTCTTT. This sequence encodes CASSPLTGGKGTEAFF.

The rearrangement links TRBV6-5 to TRBJ1-2, with a weak D call TRBD1 (6 bases). CDR1 is MNHEY and CDR2 is SVGAGI in the germline V gene. V dropped 6 bases and J dropped 0 bases, with 11 bases sitting between them. The CDR3 covers 14 residues. CDR3 protein: CASRPGTSNYGYTF. In DNA, the CDR3 is TGTGCCAGCAGACCTGGGACATCTAACTATGGCTACACCTTC.

The chain recombines TRBV14 with TRBJ2-1; 7 bases agree with TRBD2. Germline V gene data show CDR1 as SGHDN and CDR2 as FVKESK. Trimming at V came to 0 bases and at J to 7 bases, leaving 9 bases not matched to a gene. CDR3 size: 16 residues. As DNA, the CDR3 is TGTGCCAGCAGCCAAGAAGCGGGGAGCCAGTGGAATGAGCAGTTCTTC. Its protein product is CASSQEAGSQWNEQFF.

The table lists this clone with a few counts. The rearrangement uses TRBV28 and TRBJ1-5, with 8 bases that match TRBD1. The V gene end was trimmed by 6 bases and the J gene end by 6 bases; junction bases not matched to a gene: 1. The germline V gene has CDR1 MDHEN and CDR2 SYDVKM. This CDR3 contains 12 residues. The CDR3 bases are TGTGCCAGCAGCAGGGGGCCTCAGCCCCAGCATTTT. Translation: CASSRGPQPQHF.

The V call is TRBV5-1, the J call TRBJ1-2, with 9 bases fitting TRBD1. Trimming at V came to 4 bases and at J to 5 bases, leaving 9 bases not matched to a gene. CDR1 is SGHRS and CDR2 is YFSETQ in the germline V gene. The length of the CDR3 is 15 residues. CDR3 loop: CASSKTTGTGYGYTF. DNA of the CDR3: TGCGCCAGCAGCAAAACTACCGGGACAGGGTATGGCTACACCTTC.

The chain joins TRBV5-5 to TRBJ2-1, with unresolved D. CDR3 length: 13 residues. The germline V and J ends were trimmed by 7 bases and 8 bases, with 16 bases remaining between them. Germline V gene sequence: CDR1 SGHKS, CDR2 YYEKEE (reference sequence). This chain's CDR3 is CASRTETEYEQFF. CDR3 sequence (DNA): TGTGCCAGCCGCACCGAGACCGAGTATGAGCAGTTCTTC.

The CDR3 DNA is TGCGCCAGCAGCTTGGGCCAGGCGACCTACGAGCAGTACTTC. Its translation is CASSLGQATYEQYF. The chain uses TRBV5-1 and TRBJ2-7; no clear D. V was pared by 0 bases and J by 2 bases, with 9 bases between. Germline assignment: CDR1 SGHRS and CDR2 YFSETQ. This CDR3 spans 14 amino acids.

The chain has TRBV10-2 and TRBJ1-1; 7 bases align to TRBD1. Trimming took 3 bases from V and 7 from J; bases not matched to a gene: 11. CDR3 size: 15 residues. Germline values: CDR1 WSHSY, CDR2 SAAADI. As DNA, the CDR3 is TGCGCCAGCAGTGATTACGTGTCAGGGGGGGGTGAAGCTTTCTTT. Encoded protein: CASSDYVSGGGEAFF.

The rearrangement links TRBV2 to TRBJ2-1, with 9 bases aligning to TRBD2. Germline V lookup: CDR1 SNHLY, CDR2 FYNNEI. This CDR3 spans 15 amino acids. J was trimmed by 4 bases and V by 1 base; bases with no gene match: 2. DNA of the CDR3: TGTGCCAGCAGTGAAGGTCTAGCGGGGTACAATGAGCAGTTCTTC. Translated: CASSEGLAGYNEQFF.

V usage is TRBV6-1 and J usage is TRBJ2-1, with D possibly TRBD2 on 7 matching bases. The CDR3 sequence is 15 residues long. Trimming removed 6 bases at V and 2 bases at J, with 14 bases between. CDR1 is MNHNS, CDR2 SASEGT, per germline. The CDR3 DNA is TGTGCCAGCAGCTCAAGGGGGACTACCTACAATGAGCAGTTCTTC. It codes for CASSSRGTTYNEQFF.

The chain joins TRBV7-9 to TRBJ1-4, with D tentatively TRBD1 (5 bases). The V gene's germline CDR1 is SEHNR and CDR2 FQNEAQ (reference sequence). The V gene lost 3 bases and the J gene lost 3 bases, with 11 bases spanning the gap. The CDR3 has 15 amino acids. CDR3 nucleotide sequence: TGTGCCAGCAGCTTGACCCGGGGCGCTAATGAAAAACTGTTTTTT. Translation: CASSLTRGANEKLFF.

The rearrangement joins TRBV19 to TRBJ2-2, with 10 bases fitting TRBD2. Germline lookup yields CDR1 LNHDA and CDR2 SQIVND (reference sequence). Germline trimming cut 1 base from V and 2 bases from J; bases unmatched to any gene: 1. This CDR3 contains 16 residues. CDR3 protein: CASSIASGSNTGELFF. In DNA form, the CDR3 reads TGTGCCAGTAGTATAGCTAGCGGGAGTAACACCGGGGAGCTGTTTTTT.

The chain links TRBV27 to TRBJ1-1; the D gene is possibly TRBD1 (6 bases). The CDR3 is made up of 12 amino acids. V gave up 4 bases and J gave up 11 bases, with 14 bases separating them. The germline V gene has CDR1 MNHEY and CDR2 SMNVEV (reference sequence). In nucleotides, the CDR3 is TGTGCCAGCAGTTGGGTTGGGGGGCACGCTTTCTTT. It translates to CASSWVGGHAFF.

The CDR3, as DNA: TGTGCCACCGGGCAAGAGGACGAGCAGTACTTC. Its translation: CATGQEDEQYF. The genes are TRBV7-9 and TRBJ2-7; no clear D gene. Germline CDR1 is SEHNR and CDR2 is FQNEAQ (reference sequence). The CDR3 runs to 11 residues. V lost 10 bases, J lost 5 bases, and 12 bases lay in between.

The chain is built from TRBV7-9 and TRBJ2-2, with D perhaps TRBD2 (5 bases). The V gene's germline CDR1 is SEHNR and CDR2 FQNEAQ (reference sequence). V gave up 3 bases and J gave up 5 bases, with 10 bases separating them. The CDR3 is made up of 14 amino acids. The CDR3 loop reads CASSLRRGTGELFF. As DNA, the CDR3 is TGTGCCAGCAGCTTGCGTCGGGGAACCGGGGAGCTGTTTTTT.

The sample holds one count of this clone. The rearrangement links TRBV7-9 to TRBJ2-5; D is uncertain. Per germline, CDR1 SEHNR and CDR2 FQNEAQ (reference sequence). The CDR3 runs 12 residues. Trimming pared 3 bases from V and 4 bases from J, leaving 6 bases between. The CDR3 is CASSFGVETQYF. DNA for the CDR3: TGTGCCAGCAGCTTCGGAGTAGAGACCCAGTACTTC. The variable domain in full, completed from reference TRBV7-9 and TRBJ2-5, reads DTGVSQNPRHKITKRGQNVTFRCDPISEHNRLYWYRQTLGQGPEFLTYFQNEAQLEKSRLLSDRFSAERPKGSFSTLEIQRTEQGDSAMYLCASSFGVETQYFGPGTRLLVL.

This clone was counted a single time. V and J are TRBV6-1 and TRBJ1-5, with a tentative D call TRBD1 (6 bases). The CDR3 loop spans 15 amino acids. The germline CDR1 and CDR2 sequences are MNHNS and SASEGT. The V end was cut by 2 bases, the J end by 5 bases, with 13 bases between. For the CDR3, the DNA is TGTGCCAGCAGTGAAACAGGGAAGATGTATCAGCCCCAGCATTTT. The encoded protein is CASSETGKMYQPQHF.

The chain couples TRBV7-8 to TRBJ2-6, with D perhaps matching TRBD2 (5 bases). V dropped 5 bases and J dropped 2 bases, with 10 bases sitting between them. This CDR3 spans 15 amino acids. In germline, CDR1 is SGHVS, CDR2 FQNEAQ. The CDR3 bases are TGTGCCAGCAGCCCTAGAGGGACTGGGGCCAACGTCCTGACTTTC. This encodes CASSPRGTGANVLTF.

This clone was seen only once. The rearrangement joins TRBV15 to TRBJ1-4; D may be TRBD1 (6 bases). CDR3 size: 16 residues. Germline-derived CDR1 and CDR2 are LNHNV and YYDKDF (reference sequence). V shed 0 bases and J shed 5 bases, with 13 bases lying between them. This CDR3 is CATSRDRAGANEKLFF. The CDR3 DNA is TGTGCCACCAGCAGAGATAGGGCAGGGGCGAATGAAAAACTGTTTTTT.